The entry below gives a single T cell receptor beta chain sequence along with its context. What it recognizes is unknown. The sample comes from a study of beta chain features in type 1 diabetes. Overall study findings and caveats: Unsettled here was the matter of whether HLA type influences TCRB rearrangement. Sampled from patients, naive, central memory and Treg TCRB repertoires appeared more similar than those sampled from healthy donors. Cells expressing TCR highly could be over-represented by cDNA sequencing.

The entirety of the isolated RNA underwent reverse transcription, so expressed TCRB transcripts were sequenced. The repertoire was sequenced with immunoSEQ multiplex PCR; TCRdb's copy has only in-frame clones and lacks some. The sample comprises around 450,000 clones, about an eighth of which are singletons, and around 0.05% rests with the top ten. The V gene's germline CDR1 is SGHVS and CDR2 FQNEAQ. The V and J ends lost 5 bases and 6 bases, in that order; junction bases with no gene match: 16. The length of the CDR3 is 17 residues. The sequenced material came from naive CD4+ T cells from blood. J is TRBJ2-7 and V is TRBV7-8, with TRBD2 identical over 10 bases. The clonotype comes from a woman aged 18-35 years in good health. CDR3 sequence reads: CASSKQGRLAGGFEQYF. In DNA, the CDR3 is TGTGCCAGCAGCAAACAGGGGCGACTAGCGGGTGGGTTCGAGCAGTACTTC.